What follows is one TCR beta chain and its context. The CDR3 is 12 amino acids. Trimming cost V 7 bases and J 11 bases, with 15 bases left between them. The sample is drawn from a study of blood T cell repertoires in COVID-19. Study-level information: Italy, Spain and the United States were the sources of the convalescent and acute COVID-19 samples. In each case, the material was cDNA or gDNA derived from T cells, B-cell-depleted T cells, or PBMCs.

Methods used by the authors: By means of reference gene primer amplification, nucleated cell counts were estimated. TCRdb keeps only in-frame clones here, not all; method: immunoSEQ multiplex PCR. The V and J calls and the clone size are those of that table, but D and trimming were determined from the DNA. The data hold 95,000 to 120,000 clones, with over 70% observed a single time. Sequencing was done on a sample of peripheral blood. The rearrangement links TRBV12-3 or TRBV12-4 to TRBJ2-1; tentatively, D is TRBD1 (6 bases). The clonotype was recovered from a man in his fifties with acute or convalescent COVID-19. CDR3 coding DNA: TGTGCCAGCACCCCGATACAGGGTAAGCAGTTCTTC. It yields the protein CASTPIQGKQFF.